The rows below give T cell receptor beta chains drawn from one sample of a study of blood T cell repertoires in COVID-19. The protocol was immunoSEQ multiplex PCR, while the TCRdb copy is restricted to in-frame clones and leaves out a portion. The data hold some 190,000 clones, with 70% to 85% observed a single time. Input material: PBMCs or T cells enriched from blood (not recorded which). The receptor source for this set is a woman in her 30s who had recovered from COVID-19. The CDR3 runs from the conserved cysteine through the conserved F or W. The D gene is left open where the match is weak. Clone size is shown for a subset of rows, as once, few, many or a class of expanded clone.

j_call	v_call	d_call	clone_size	cdr3_nt	cdr3_aa
TRBJ1-5	TRBV5-5	-	-	TGTGCCAGCAGCTCCATCATCCGGGACAAACGCAATCAGCCCCAGCATTTT	CASSSIIRDKRNQPQHF
TRBJ2-5	TRBV4-2	-	-	TGTGCCAGCAGCCAAGGGCAGGCTTCCAGGGAGACCCAGTACTTC	CASSQGQASRETQYF
TRBJ2-2	TRBV29-1	TRBD1	-	TGCAGCGTTCAGACAGGGGGCGGCACCGGGGAGCTGTTTTTT	CSVQTGGGTGELFF
TRBJ1-4	TRBV12-3/TRBV12-4	-	-	TGTGCCAGCAGTTCGAGGGCGGAAAAACTGTTTTTT	CASSSRAEKLFF
TRBJ1-1	TRBV6-5	TRBD1	-	TGTGCCAGCTTGAGGACGGGACAGGATGAAGCTTTCTTT	CASLRTGQDEAFF
TRBJ1-1	TRBV4-1	-	-	TGCGCCAGCAGCCCGGGGGGGAGAAGCACTGAAGCTTTCTTT	CASSPGGRSTEAFF
TRBJ1-5	TRBV6-2/TRBV6-3	TRBD1	-	TGTGCCAGCAGCTCCGACAGGGGGCAAACTATTCAGCCCCAGCATTTT	CASSSDRGQTIQPQHF
TRBJ2-4	TRBV2	-	-	TGTGCCAGCATCCTTAGGGGTACCCAGTACTTC	CASILRGTQYF
TRBJ2-3	TRBV7-6	TRBD2	few	TGTGCCAGCGGAAAGCGGGGGGGTTACACAGATACGCAGTATTTT	CASGKRGGYTDTQYF
TRBJ1-5	TRBV28	-	-	TGTGCCAGTAACCCGGGACAAACGTATCAGCCCCAGCATTTT	CASNPGQTYQPQHF
TRBJ2-1	TRBV10-2	TRBD2	-	TGCGCCAGCAGTGAAACCCCCGAGATAGCGGTCCGGGGGGGGGAGCAGTTCTTC	CASSETPEIAVRGGEQFF
TRBJ2-5	TRBV7-2	TRBD1	once	TGTGCCAGCAGCCTAGACAGGGGTCCACAAGAGACCCAGTACTTC	CASSLDRGPQETQYF
TRBJ2-3	TRBV27	-	-	TGTGCCAGCAGCCAAAGCAGGGGACGAGCGCAGTATTTT	CASSQSRGRAQYF
TRBJ2-7	TRBV5-1	-	-	TGCGCCAGCAGCCGGGGGGCAGGGCAGGACGAGCAGTACTTC	CASSRGAGQDEQYF
TRBJ1-1	TRBV10-1	-	-	TGCGCCAGCAGTGCGGCGTCGGGCACTGAAGCTTTCTTT	CASSAASGTEAFF
TRBJ2-1	TRBV9	TRBD2	-	TGTGCCAGCAGCCCCCGACTAGCGGGGTACAATGAGCAGTTCTTC	CASSPRLAGYNEQFF
TRBJ2-2	TRBV11-3	TRBD2	-	TGTGCCAGCAGCAATCCTGCAGCTAGCGGCTCGACCGGGGAGCTGTTTTTT	CASSNPAASGSTGELFF
TRBJ1-1	TRBV5-1	TRBD1	few	TGCGCCAGCAGCTCAGAGACAGGGGGCTTCACTGAAGCTTTCTTT	CASSSETGGFTEAFF
TRBJ1-6	TRBV9	-	-	TGTGCCAGCAGCGTAGTGGGGGCTGATTCACCCCTCCACTTT	CASSVVGADSPLHF
TRBJ1-1	TRBV12-5	-	-	TGTGCTAGTGGTTTGGTACTCGGACGGGGGAACACTGAAGCTTTCTTT	CASGLVLGRGNTEAFF
TRBJ1-2	TRBV6-1	-	-	TGTGCCAGCAGTGAGACAGTCTATGGCTACACCTTC	CASSETVYGYTF
TRBJ1-5	TRBV11-1	-	once	TGTGCCAGCAGCCCCAGACAGTTTTATCTTTATCAGCCCCAGCATTTT	CASSPRQFYLYQPQHF
TRBJ2-5	TRBV5-5	TRBD1	-	TGTGCCAGCAGCTTTTTTCGGGGACAGGAGAGAGAGACCCAGTACTTC	CASSFFRGQERETQYF
TRBJ1-4	TRBV5-1	TRBD1	many	TGCGCCAGCAGCGGGTTCCGGGACAGGGGGACTAATGAAAAACTGTTTTTT	CASSGFRDRGTNEKLFF
TRBJ2-2	TRBV6-5	TRBD2	-	TGTGCCAGCACCCGAGCGGGACCCACCGGGGAGCTGTTTTTT	CASTRAGPTGELFF
TRBJ1-4	TRBV11-2	TRBD1	-	TGTGCCAGCAGACCTACCTACGACAGGGATAATGAAAAACTGTTTTTT	CASRPTYDRDNEKLFF
TRBJ2-1	TRBV6-5	-	-	TGTGCCAGCAGTTTGGGCGGGGTGATCCACAATGAGCAGTTCTTC	CASSLGGVIHNEQFF
TRBJ2-2	TRBV9	-	-	TGTGCCAGCAGCGTAGTTCTGGGAGGGAACACCGGGGAGCTGTTTTTT	CASSVVLGGNTGELFF
TRBJ2-1	TRBV3-1/TRBV3-2	-	-	TGTGCCAGCAGCCAAGATCTCCCGTTACCGAGGGAGCAGTTCTTC	CASSQDLPLPREQFF
TRBJ1-4	TRBV6-5	-	-	TGTGCCAGCAACGGTGCAACTAATGAAAAACTGTTTTTT	CASNGATNEKLFF
TRBJ2-7	TRBV2	-	-	TGTGCCAGCAGTGACATCGGGGAGACCTACGAGCAGTACTTC	CASSDIGETYEQYF
TRBJ1-1	TRBV14	TRBD1	-	TGTGCCAGCAGCCCCCGACAGGGGTTGTGGAACACTGAAGCTTTCTTT	CASSPRQGLWNTEAFF
TRBJ1-5	TRBV9	TRBD1	-	TGTGCCAGCAGCACGGGACAGGGAGACAATCAGCCCCAGCATTTT	CASSTGQGDNQPQHF
TRBJ1-5	TRBV2	-	-	TGTGCCAGCAGTGCTATTGACAGAACCTTTAGCAATCAGCCCCAGCATTTT	CASSAIDRTFSNQPQHF
TRBJ2-1	TRBV9	TRBD1	-	TGTGCCAGCAGCACACTTACAGGGGTCAATGAGCAGTTCTTC	CASSTLTGVNEQFF
TRBJ2-4	TRBV19	TRBD2	-	TGTGCCAGTAGTCTCGAAGGACTAGCGGGTGTGTACTTC	CASSLEGLAGVYF
TRBJ2-7	TRBV12-3/TRBV12-4	-	-	TGTGCCAGCAGTAGTCGGAGTCAGGGCGAGCAGTACTTT	CASSSRSQGEQYF
TRBJ1-6	TRBV28	TRBD1	-	TGTGCCAGCAGTTTGGGGACAGGGAGGTATAATTCACCCCTCCACTTT	CASSLGTGRYNSPLHF
TRBJ1-1	TRBV5-4	-	few	TGTGCCAGCAGCTCTGGACGGGGAAACACTGAAGCTTTCTTT	CASSSGRGNTEAFF
TRBJ2-2	TRBV14	TRBD2	-	TGTGCCAGCAGCCTTGGACTAGCGGGGCCGAACACCGGGGAGCTGTTTTTT	CASSLGLAGPNTGELFF
TRBJ1-4	TRBV19	-	-	TGTGCCAGTAGTAGCCAGACAGGACAAAATGAAAAACTGTTTTTT	CASSSQTGQNEKLFF
TRBJ1-2	TRBV19	TRBD1	-	TGTGCCAGTAGCCGCGACAGGGGCCAAGGCTATGGCTACACCTTC	CASSRDRGQGYGYTF
TRBJ2-1	TRBV28	TRBD2	-	TGTGCCAGCAGTTTATCGGGCGGGGGCTACAATGAGCAGTTCTTC	CASSLSGGGYNEQFF
TRBJ2-1	TRBV7-3	TRBD2	-	TGTGCCAGCAGCCCCCGGGGGACTAGCGGGAGGTACAATGAGCAGTTCTTC	CASSPRGTSGRYNEQFF
TRBJ1-1	TRBV21-1	-	-	TGTGCCAGCAGCAAAGCAGTAACTTTTTTGGCGTCAGGGTGCAACACTGAAGCTTTCTTT	CASSKAVTFLASGCNTEAFF
TRBJ1-5	TRBV27	-	once	TGTGCCAGCAGTCCAGGGAATCAGCCCCAGCATTTT	CASSPGNQPQHF
TRBJ1-3	TRBV30	TRBD1	-	TGTGCCTGGCATAGACCCAACAGGGGAAGAAACACCATATATTTT	CAWHRPNRGRNTIYF
TRBJ2-2	TRBV12-3/TRBV12-4	-	-	TGTGCCAGCACCCTAGGGGGGGCCGGGGAGCTGTTTTTT	CASTLGGAGELFF
TRBJ2-7	TRBV5-5	TRBD2	-	TGTGCCAGCAGCTTGCCGGAGGGAGGGATCTACGAGCAGTACTTC	CASSLPEGGIYEQYF
TRBJ1-6	TRBV5-4	-	-	TGTGCCAGCAGCTTGGCCGGGGGTATTAATTCACCCCTCCACTTT	CASSLAGGINSPLHF
TRBJ1-5	TRBV6-5	TRBD1	-	TGTGCCAGCGCAGGGGGTGGGGGAAGCAATCAGCCCCAGCATTTT	CASAGGGGSNQPQHF
TRBJ2-1	TRBV6-4	TRBD1	-	TGTGCCAGCAGTAGAGAACAGGGGCGAAACAATGAGCAGTTCTTC	CASSREQGRNNEQFF
TRBJ2-3	TRBV29-1	-	-	TGCAGCGTTGAAGTCGGGGGTCCCGCAGATACGCAGTATTTT	CSVEVGGPADTQYF
TRBJ1-3	TRBV19	-	once	TGTGCCAGTAGTATATCGGAGGGTGCTGGAAACACCATATATTTT	CASSISEGAGNTIYF